This T cell receptor (beta chain) is from a study of blood T cell repertoires in COVID-19. CDR1 and CDR2 from the germline V gene are SGHDN and FVKESK. The CDR3 is made up of 15 amino acids. V shed 0 bases and J shed 7 bases, with 15 bases lying between them. Source study methods: Reference gene primer amplification yielded estimated nucleated cell counts. Generated by immunoSEQ multiplex PCR, the TCRdb table keeps only in-frame clones and is missing some. The DNA was the basis for D and trimming; V, J and clone size are from that table. Counted here are 140,000 to 150,000 clones, 89% occurring once; the ten biggest clones make up around 1.5%.

This chain uses TRBV14 with TRBJ1-2, with D possibly matching TRBD1 (6 bases). The receptor's source is a human donor in a cohort sampled during active COVID-19. Material: peripheral blood. CDR3 protein: CASSQEVAGVFGYTF. The CDR3 DNA reads TGTGCCAGCAGCCAAGAGGTAGCAGGGGTGTTTGGCTACACCTTC.